This T cell receptor beta chain was obtained from a study of tumor-infiltrating lymphocytes in primary liver carcinoma. Looking at the study overall: Ages ranged from 30 to 69, with HCC or mixed HCC-cholangiocarcinoma.

Germline DNA was also extracted, with blood RNA taken from unsorted whole blood. This clonotype was seen many times. TCR beta cDNA was made from around 520 ng total RNA with a constant-region primer. ARM-PCR was slightly modified, and three nested multiplex PCR rounds with it gave rise to the TCR beta libraries. Rounds one and two of PCR, each of about 10 cycles, were primed with TRBV1-TRBV30 forward primers and a C-beta reverse primer. Each CDR3 protein is one row after TCRdb ran MiXCR on the multiplex PCR reads. The sample contains around 210,000 distinct CDR3 sequences, around 60% of which appear only once. V lost 4 bases to trimming and J lost 0 bases, with 14 bases between them. This CDR3 comprises 16 residues. Per the germline V gene, CDR1 is SGHNT and CDR2 is YYREEE (reference sequence).

The clonotype originates from a woman between 55 and 75 years old with primary liver carcinoma and hepatitis B virus infection. Sequencing was done on a sample of peripheral blood. The chain links TRBV5-4 to TRBJ2-1, with a tentative D call TRBD2 (6 bases). CDR3 residues: CASSPDGRSSYNEQFF. The CDR3, as DNA: TGTGCCAGCAGCCCTGATGGGAGGAGCTCCTACAATGAGCAGTTCTTC.